One and the same sample provided the 21 T cell receptor beta chains below, sequenced in a study of blood T cell repertoires in COVID-19. Method: immunoSEQ multiplex PCR; TCRdb's copy keeps in-frame clones and lacks some. The sample includes just under 65,000 clones, approximately 78% seen only once; the top ten take 12% to 15%. Input material: peripheral blood. These receptor sequences come from a man between 60 and 75 years old with COVID-19, enrolled during active disease.

The V gene is TRBV27, the J gene TRBJ1-2; 12 positions agree with TRBD1. V gave up 5 bases and J gave up 7 bases; unmatched junction bases: 8. CDR1 is MNHEY and CDR2 is SMNVEV in the germline V gene (reference sequence). The CDR3 length is 15 residues. The CDR3 spells CASSLGTGGSSGYTF. The CDR3 bases are TGTGCCAGCAGTCTTGGGACAGGGGGCTCTAGTGGCTACACCTTC.

J is TRBJ2-3 and V is TRBV24-1; D is perhaps TRBD1 (5 bases). Germline V gives CDR1 KGHDR, CDR2 SFDVKD. Trimming removed 4 bases from V and 7 bases from J, with 17 bases in between. The CDR3 runs 15 residues. CDR3 DNA: TGTGCCACCAGTGACAATACAGGTTTCGCTCATACGCAGTATTTT. Translating gives CATSDNTGFAHTQYF.

Comment on this clone: One end of the junction fails to match germline, which may point to a read error. V is TRBV2 and J is TRBJ2-7; D is perhaps TRBD1 (6 bases). The germline V gene has CDR1 SNHLY and CDR2 FYNNEI. CDR3 length equals 13 residues. CDR3 coding DNA: TGTGCCAGCAGTATTACAATACAGGGCTCCCTGCACTTC. Translated, it gives CASSITIQGSLHF.

J is TRBJ1-1 and V is TRBV5-1; perhaps TRBD1 as D (5 bases). The CDR3 has 13 residues. Germline V CDR1 and CDR2: SGHRS, YFSETQ. V gave up 4 bases and J gave up 1 base, with 8 bases separating them. The chain's CDR3 is CASSQTANTEAFF. The DNA for the CDR3 is TGCGCCAGCAGCCAGACAGCGAACACTGAAGCTTTCTTT.

This chain joins TRBV5-5 and TRBJ1-6; D is unclear. Between the trimmed V and J ends, which lost 2 bases and 9 bases, there was a span of 15 bases. This CDR3 has 15 residues. Germline values: CDR1 SGHKS, CDR2 YYEKEE (reference sequence). For the CDR3, the DNA is TGTGCCAGCAGCTTAACGGGCCCTGCGGGTTCACCCCTCCACTTT. This sequence encodes CASSLTGPAGSPLHF.

The J gene is TRBJ2-3, the V gene TRBV30; no firm D call. CDR3 length: 13 residues. CDR1 is GTSNPN and CDR2 is SVGIG in the germline V gene (reference sequence). With 0 bases removed from V and 5 bases from J, the gap between germline ends came to 9 bases. CDR3 DNA sequence: TGTGCCTGGAGTGTACCCCCAGTAGATACGCAGTATTTT. Its translation: CAWSVPPVDTQYF.

The chain links TRBV9 to TRBJ1-3; no definite D call. V lost 0 bases and J lost 0, with 7 bases in between. The CDR3 runs 15 residues. Germline V lookup: CDR1 SGDLS, CDR2 YYNGEE. The CDR3 is CASSVEPVSGNTIYF. The CDR3 DNA reads TGTGCCAGCAGCGTAGAACCGGTCTCTGGAAACACCATATATTTT.

This clone was detected only once. The gene calls are TRBV30 and TRBJ1-5; a weak D match, TRBD1 (5 bases). The CDR3 totals 13 residues. V lost 4 bases to trimming and J lost 2 bases, with 9 bases between them. The germline V gene encodes CDR1 GTSNPN and CDR2 SVGIG (reference sequence). CDR3 sequence (DNA): TGTGCCTGGACAGGGTCGGGCAATCAGCCCCAGCATTTT. Its protein is CAWTGSGNQPQHF.

This clone has just one count. The CDR3 here is CAIPLGASGRWVEQFF. In DNA form, the CDR3 reads TGCGCCATCCCCTTGGGGGCTAGCGGGAGGTGGGTTGAGCAGTTCTTC. This chain connects TRBV5-1 to TRBJ2-1, with 11 bases matching TRBD2. The J segment lost 9 bases and the V segment lost 9 bases, leaving 17 bases of the junction unmatched. The CDR3 sequence is 16 residues long. The germline gives CDR1 SGHRS, CDR2 YFSETQ.

V gene TRBV29-1 combines with J gene TRBJ2-5, with 8 positions matching TRBD1. The CDR3 extends over 13 amino acids. CDR1 SQVTM and CDR2 ANQGSEA come from the germline V gene. The junction had 6 bases not matched to a gene; V was cut back by 6 bases and J by 3 bases. The CDR3 sequence is CSVRTGPKETQYF. Written as DNA, the CDR3 is TGCAGCGTCCGGACAGGGCCAAAAGAGACCCAGTACTTC.

The gene calls are TRBV30 and TRBJ1-2; 9 bases match TRBD1. CDR1 and CDR2 (germline): GTSNPN, SVGIG (reference sequence). This CDR3 is built from 13 residues. J lost 3 bases, V lost 7 bases, and 6 bases had no gene match. The CDR3 nucleotides are TGTGCCTCCCCGGGACAGGGTTACTATGGCTACACCTTC. It translates to CASPGQGYYGYTF.

V is TRBV11-3 and J is TRBJ2-3; 8 bases match TRBD2. The J segment lost 6 bases and the V segment lost 4 bases, leaving 3 bases of the junction unmatched. Germline CDR1 and CDR2: SGHNT and YENEEA. The CDR3 runs to 13 residues. CDR3 nucleotides: TGTGCCAGCAGCTCCACGGGGGGGGATACGCAGTATTTT. The encoded protein is CASSSTGGDTQYF.

The chain combines TRBV10-3 with TRBJ1-5; 7 nucleotides align to TRBD1. Trimming cost V 3 bases and J 0 bases; bases outside gene matches: 2. The CDR3 sequence is 15 residues long. Germline V CDR1 and CDR2: ENHRY, SYGVKD. The CDR3 loop reads CAISDDRDSNQPQHF. The DNA of the CDR3 is TGTGCCATCAGTGACGACAGGGATAGCAATCAGCCCCAGCATTTT.

This chain connects TRBV21-1 to TRBJ1-2; TRBD1, the table's D call, was not compared with the DNA. TRBV21-1 is reported as a pseudogene. The CDR3 is made up of 15 amino acids. The CDR3, as DNA: TGTGCCAGCAGCAAAGAAAGGGGCGTCTCCGGTGGCTACACCTTC. Amino acids: CASSKERGVSGGYTF.

The chain recombines TRBV27 with TRBJ1-3; 8 bases are shared with TRBD1. Trimming at V came to 6 bases and at J to 4 bases, leaving 2 bases not matched to a gene. The germline V gene encodes CDR1 MNHEY and CDR2 SMNVEV (reference sequence). This CDR3 is 13 amino acids long. This CDR3 reads CASRQGGGNTIYF. The CDR3 bases are TGTGCCAGCAGACAGGGGGGAGGAAACACCATATATTTT.

The V and J genes are TRBV9 and TRBJ1-5; D perhaps matches TRBD1 (5 bases). In germline, CDR1 is SGDLS, CDR2 YYNGEE. This CDR3 is 14 amino acids long. V dropped 4 bases and J dropped 5 bases, with 13 bases sitting between them. CDR3 DNA sequence: TGTGCCAGCAGCCGTTCAGGGTCGGATCAGCCCCAGCATTTT. Translated, it gives CASSRSGSDQPQHF.

The genes are TRBV2 and TRBJ2-1; a possible D gene is TRBD1 (5 bases). The CDR3 runs to 14 residues. V gave up 4 bases and J gave up 0 bases, with 7 bases separating them. Germline lookup yields CDR1 SNHLY and CDR2 FYNNEI. CDR3 DNA sequence: TGTGCCAGCAGTGCAAGGGGCTCCTACAATGAGCAGTTCTTC. It specifies CASSARGSYNEQFF.

The V gene is TRBV3-1 (or the pseudogene TRBV3-2), the J gene TRBJ2-1, with 11 bases fitting TRBD2. J gave up 7 bases and V 1 base, and 6 bases lay outside the gene matches. CDR1 and CDR2 (germline): LGHDT, YNNKEL (reference sequence). The CDR3 is 16 residues long. This CDR3 is CASSQGVAGGLNEQFF. CDR3 in DNA: TGTGCCAGCAGCCAAGGGGTAGCGGGGGGGCTAAATGAGCAGTTCTTC.

CDR3 DNA: TGTGCCACCAGTGTCGGTGGGACCAGGGGGGATACTGAAGCTTTCTTT. It codes for CATSVGGTRGDTEAFF. V gene TRBV24-1 combines with J gene TRBJ1-1; 7 nucleotides match TRBD1. The length of the CDR3 is 16 residues. Trimming took 5 bases from V and 5 from J; bases not matched to a gene: 13. Germline CDR1 and CDR2: KGHDR and SFDVKD.

This chain links TRBV7-9 with TRBJ1-1; 7 bases agree with TRBD1. Germline V gene sequence: CDR1 SEHNR, CDR2 FQNEAQ (reference sequence). The CDR3 runs 15 residues. The J segment lost 10 bases and the V segment lost 1 base, leaving 12 bases of the junction unmatched. CDR3 residues: CASSLGMVASGGAFF. The CDR3 nucleotides are TGTGCCAGCAGCTTAGGTATGGTGGCGTCAGGGGGAGCTTTCTTT.

This clone was counted a single time. This chain uses TRBV6-5 with TRBJ2-1; 7 bases map to TRBD1. Trimming removed 4 bases from V and 7 bases from J; junction bases left unmatched: 4. Germline-derived CDR1 and CDR2 are MNHEY and SVGAGI. The CDR3 sequence is 13 residues long. CDR3 nucleotide sequence: TGTGCCAGCAGTTGGGGACAGTGGAATGAGCAGTTCTTC. It translates to CASSWGQWNEQFF.